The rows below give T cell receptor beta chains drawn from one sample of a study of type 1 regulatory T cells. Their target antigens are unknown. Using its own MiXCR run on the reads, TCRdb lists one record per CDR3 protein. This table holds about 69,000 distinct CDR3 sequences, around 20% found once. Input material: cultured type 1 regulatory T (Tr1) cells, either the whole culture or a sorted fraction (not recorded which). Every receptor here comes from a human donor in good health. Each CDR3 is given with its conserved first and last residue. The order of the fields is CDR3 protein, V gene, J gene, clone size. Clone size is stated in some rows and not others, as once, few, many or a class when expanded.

CASSRGLNEKLFF	TRBV18	TRBJ1-4	NA
CASTPGGQETQYF	TRBV7-7	TRBJ2-5	NA
CASSYAGGSAEQYF	TRBV12-3/TRBV12-4	TRBJ2-7	few
CASSTTVAGTYNEQFF	TRBV5-1	TRBJ2-1	NA
CSARRGGFTDTQYF	TRBV20-1	TRBJ2-3	NA
CASSLAGGSEQYF	TRBV5-1	TRBJ2-7	NA
CASTHGRVGTEAFF	TRBV6-6	TRBJ1-1	few
CAIDAGVDNEQFF	TRBV10-3	TRBJ2-1	few
CSAALWVYEQFF	TRBV20-1	TRBJ2-1	few
CASSLWASGSSYEQYF	TRBV7-9	TRBJ2-7	few
CASTRTGWNTEAFF	TRBV12-3/TRBV12-4	TRBJ1-1	few
CASSSGGFGETQYF	TRBV6-2/TRBV6-3	TRBJ2-5	NA
CASSATGMEAFF	TRBV5-1	TRBJ1-1	few
CTSSIIYNEQFF	TRBV5-1	TRBJ2-1	NA
CASSLQMGTGNTEAFF	TRBV7-2	TRBJ1-1	few
CASSLAVVGPGGTQYF	TRBV7-2	TRBJ2-3	few
CASSPSTGYGYTF	TRBV5-1	TRBJ1-2	few
CASSGPTDTQYF	TRBV5-6	TRBJ2-3	NA
CASSMGEPGGTEAFF	TRBV6-2/TRBV6-3	TRBJ1-1	few
CAITDRVRSGASVLTF	TRBV10-3	TRBJ2-6	NA
CASSQPGPEQYF	TRBV7-2	TRBJ2-7	NA
CAISVSQQGSTSSTDTQYF	TRBV10-3	TRBJ2-3	NA
CASSLGLAGGVPEQFF	TRBV5-1	TRBJ2-1	NA
CASSLGTISTDTQYF	TRBV5-1	TRBJ2-3	few
CASSRAGQGDTEAFF	TRBV4-2	TRBJ1-1	NA
CASSLSSTSGANIQYF	TRBV5-6	TRBJ2-4	NA
CASRLPGLPPDEQYF	TRBV2	TRBJ2-7	NA